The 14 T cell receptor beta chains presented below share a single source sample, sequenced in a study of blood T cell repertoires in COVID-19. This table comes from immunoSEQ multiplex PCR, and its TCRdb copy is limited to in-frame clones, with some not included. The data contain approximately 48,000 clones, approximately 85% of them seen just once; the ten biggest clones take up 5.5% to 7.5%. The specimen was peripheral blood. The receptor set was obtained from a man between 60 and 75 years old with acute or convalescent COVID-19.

The CDR3, as DNA: TGTGCCAGCAGTTACCCAGGCGCTACTAACTATGGCTACACCTTC. Protein product: CASSYPGATNYGYTF. The rearrangement joins TRBV28 to TRBJ1-2; D is unresolved. The CDR3 is 15 amino acids. Germline V CDR1 and CDR2: MDHEN, SYDVKM. Deletions cut 4 bases from V and 0 bases from J, with 12 bases between.

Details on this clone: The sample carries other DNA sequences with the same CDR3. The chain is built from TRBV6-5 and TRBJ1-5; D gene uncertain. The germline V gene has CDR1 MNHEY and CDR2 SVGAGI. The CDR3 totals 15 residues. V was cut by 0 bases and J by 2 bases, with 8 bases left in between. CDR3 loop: CASSYSSRGNQPQHF. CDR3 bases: TGTGCCAGCAGTTACTCGAGTCGAGGCAATCAGCCCCAGCATTTT.

CDR3 bases: TGTGCCAGCAGGTCATTGATTTCGGCGGTTGAGCAGTTCTTC. It is translated as CASRSLISAVEQFF. The genes are TRBV2 and TRBJ2-1; D is ambiguous. The CDR3 is 14 residues long. The germline V gene encodes CDR1 SNHLY and CDR2 FYNNEI. Trimming took off 6 bases at V and 9 bases at J, with 18 bases between the two ends. The whole variable domain, filled in from reference TRBV2 and TRBJ2-1, reads EPEVTQTPSHQVTQMGQEVILRCVPISNHLYFYWYRQILGQKVEFLVSFYNNEISEKSEIFDDQFSVERPDGSNFTLKIRSTKLEDSAMYFCASRSLISAVEQFFGPGTRLTVL.

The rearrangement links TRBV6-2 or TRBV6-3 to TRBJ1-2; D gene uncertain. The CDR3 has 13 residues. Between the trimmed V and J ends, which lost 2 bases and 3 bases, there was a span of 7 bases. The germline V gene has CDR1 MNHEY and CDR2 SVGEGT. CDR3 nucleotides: TGTGCCAGCAGTTACCCAGGCTACTATGGCTACACCTTC. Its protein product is CASSYPGYYGYTF.

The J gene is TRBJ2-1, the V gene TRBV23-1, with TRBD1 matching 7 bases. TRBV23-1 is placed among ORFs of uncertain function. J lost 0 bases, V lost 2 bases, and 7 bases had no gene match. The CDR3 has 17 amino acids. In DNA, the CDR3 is TGCGCCAGCAGTCAAAAACAGGGGTATGCCTCCTACAATGAGCAGTTCTTC. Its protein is CASSQKQGYASYNEQFF.

The CDR3 region is CASSLLTGFNSYNEQFF. Here the CDR3 DNA reads TGCGCCAGCAGCCTCCTAACAGGTTTCAACTCCTACAATGAGCAGTTCTTC. J is TRBJ2-1 and V is TRBV5-1; TRBD1 might be the D (5 bases). CDR3 length: 17 residues. The germline gives CDR1 SGHRS, CDR2 YFSETQ. Trimming pared 4 bases from V and 0 bases from J, leaving 17 bases between. Looking up the rest from reference TRBV5-1 and TRBJ2-1 gives the full variable domain: KAGVTQTPRYLIKTRGQQVTLSCSPISGHRSVSWYQQTPGQGLQFLFEYFSETQRNKGNFPGRFSGRQFSNSRSEMNVSTLELGDSALYLCASSLLTGFNSYNEQFFGPGTRLTVL.

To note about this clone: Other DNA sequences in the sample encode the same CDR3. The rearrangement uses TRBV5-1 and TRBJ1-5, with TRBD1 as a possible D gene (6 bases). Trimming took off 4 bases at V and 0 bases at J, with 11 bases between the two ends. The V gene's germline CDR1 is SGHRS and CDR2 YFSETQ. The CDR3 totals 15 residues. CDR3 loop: CASSPTGNSNQPQHF. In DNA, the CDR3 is TGCGCCAGCAGCCCGACAGGCAATAGCAATCAGCCCCAGCATTTT.

This CDR3 is CATSDFWGAGGTDTQYF. The CDR3 nucleotides read TGTGCCACCAGTGATTTTTGGGGGGCAGGGGGTACAGATACGCAGTATTTT. The chain links TRBV24-1 to TRBJ2-3, with a possible D match to TRBD1 (7 bases). The CDR3 totals 17 residues. Trimming removed 1 base at V and 3 bases at J, with 16 bases between. Germline V CDR1 and CDR2: KGHDR, SFDVKD.

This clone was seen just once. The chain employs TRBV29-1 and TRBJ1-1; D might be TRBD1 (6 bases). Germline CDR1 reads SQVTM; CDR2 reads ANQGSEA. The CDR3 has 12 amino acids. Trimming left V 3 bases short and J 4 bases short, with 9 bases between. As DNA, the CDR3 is TGCAGCGTTGATCGGACAGCCACTGAAGCTTTCTTT. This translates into CSVDRTATEAFF.

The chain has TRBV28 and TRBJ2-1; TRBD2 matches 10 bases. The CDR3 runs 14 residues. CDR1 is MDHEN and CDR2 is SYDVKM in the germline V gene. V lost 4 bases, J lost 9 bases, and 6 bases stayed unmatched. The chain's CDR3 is CASSWPSGSGEQFF. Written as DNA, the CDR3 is TGTGCCAGCAGTTGGCCTAGCGGGAGTGGTGAGCAGTTCTTC.

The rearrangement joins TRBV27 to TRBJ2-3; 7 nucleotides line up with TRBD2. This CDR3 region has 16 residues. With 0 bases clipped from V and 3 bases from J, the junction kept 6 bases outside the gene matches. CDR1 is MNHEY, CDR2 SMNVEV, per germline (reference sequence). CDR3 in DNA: TGTGCCAGCAGTTTATCTGGCGGGAGACGGACAGATACGCAGTATTTT. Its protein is CASSLSGGRRTDTQYF.

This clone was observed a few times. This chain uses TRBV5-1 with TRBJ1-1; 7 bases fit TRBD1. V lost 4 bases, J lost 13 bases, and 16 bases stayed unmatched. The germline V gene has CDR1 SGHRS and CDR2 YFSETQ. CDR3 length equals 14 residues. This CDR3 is CASSQGQDKRKSFF. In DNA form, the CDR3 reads TGCGCCAGCAGCCAAGGACAGGACAAGAGGAAGAGTTTCTTT.

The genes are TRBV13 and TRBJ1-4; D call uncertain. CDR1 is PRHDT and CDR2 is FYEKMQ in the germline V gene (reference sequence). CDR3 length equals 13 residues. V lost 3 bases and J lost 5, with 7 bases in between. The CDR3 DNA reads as TGTGCCAGCAGCTTGGAGGGAAATGAAAAACTGTTTTTT. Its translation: CASSLEGNEKLFF.

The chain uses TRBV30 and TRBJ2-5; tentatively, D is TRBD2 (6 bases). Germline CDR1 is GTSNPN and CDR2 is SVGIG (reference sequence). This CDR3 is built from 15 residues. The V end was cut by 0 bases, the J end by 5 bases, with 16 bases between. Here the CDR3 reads CAWSVFSSASETQYF. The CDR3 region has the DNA TGTGCCTGGAGTGTATTCTCTAGCGCCAGCGAGACCCAGTACTTC.